The 17 T cell receptor beta chains in this list originate from one sample, sequenced in a study of sequential checkpoint blockade in melanoma. Treatment: randomized to nivolumab then ipilimumab (arm A) or the reverse (arm B). The table came from immunoSEQ multiplex PCR; TCRdb's copy has only in-frame clones and leaves some out. The sample yields about 28,000 clones, about 89% seen once. Here the sequenced sample was CD8+ T cells sorted from blood (inferred from file names), taken from a patient given nivolumab and ipilimumab in sequence. The receptors were sampled from a human donor with melanoma.

The J gene is TRBJ2-1, the V gene TRBV27; 14 positions match TRBD2. CDR1 and CDR2 from the germline V gene are MNHEY and SMNVEV (reference sequence). V lost 0 bases to trimming and J lost 1 base; unmatched junction nucleotides: 17. CDR3 size: 23 residues. The DNA for the CDR3 is TGTGCCAGCAGTTTATCCACAGTCCTCGTGGGACTAGCGGGGGCCTCATCCTACAATGAGCAGTTCTTC. It translates to CASSLSTVLVGLAGASSYNEQFF.

This sequence joins TRBV28 and TRBJ2-6; D unresolved. V shed 5 bases and J shed 1 base, with 9 bases lying between them. Germline loops: CDR1 MDHEN, CDR2 SYDVKM. CDR3 length equals 15 residues. CDR3 DNA sequence: TGTGCCAGCAGTCTCCTTACTTCTGGGGCCAACGTCCTGACTTTC. It yields the protein CASSLLTSGANVLTF.

The chain employs TRBV9 and TRBJ1-6, with unresolved D. CDR3 length: 17 residues. CDR1 is SGDLS, CDR2 YYNGEE, per germline. The germline V and J ends were trimmed by 4 bases and 7 bases, with 21 bases remaining between them. This CDR3 reads CASSYSGVPLGNSPLHF. Here the CDR3 DNA reads TGTGCCAGCAGCTACTCCGGGGTCCCCCTTGGGAATTCACCCCTCCACTTT.

The J gene is TRBJ1-1, the V gene TRBV27, with D uncertain. Germline loops: CDR1 MNHEY, CDR2 SMNVEV (reference sequence). The ends were cut back, 6 bases at V and 0 bases at J, with 11 bases in the middle. There are 14 residues in the CDR3. This CDR3 is CASSTNLMNTEAFF. As DNA, the CDR3 is TGTGCCAGCAGCACAAATCTGATGAACACTGAAGCTTTCTTT.

The V call is TRBV19, the J call TRBJ1-1, with TRBD1 identical over 8 bases. The CDR3 spans 14 residues. Trimming removed 8 bases from V and 1 base from J; junction bases left unmatched: 6. The germline gives CDR1 LNHDA, CDR2 SQIVND (reference sequence). The CDR3 DNA reads as TGTGCCAGTCGACAGGGGATGGGGAACACTGAAGCTTTCTTT. It yields the protein CASRQGMGNTEAFF.

The chain uses TRBV6-5 and TRBJ2-1; possible D gene TRBD2, 5 bases. Trimming took 6 bases from V and 0 from J, leaving 12 bases between them. The CDR3 consists of 15 residues. CDR1 is MNHEY, CDR2 SVGAGI, per germline. CDR3 amino acids: CASRDPGGSYNEQFF. In DNA, the CDR3 is TGTGCCAGCAGAGACCCTGGAGGCTCCTACAATGAGCAGTTCTTC.

The V and J genes are TRBV9 and TRBJ1-5; 7 bases line up with TRBD1. V gave up 4 bases and J gave up 6 bases; unmatched junction bases: 10. The CDR3 totals 15 residues. Germline V CDR1 and CDR2: SGDLS, YYNGEE. CDR3 amino acids: CASSPSTGASQPQHF. CDR3 in DNA: TGTGCCAGCAGCCCTTCAACAGGGGCGAGTCAGCCCCAGCATTTT.

The chain couples TRBV28 to TRBJ2-7; D remains unclear. This CDR3 is built from 15 residues. Germline V gene sequence: CDR1 MDHEN, CDR2 SYDVKM. V was clipped by 3 bases and J by 3 bases, with 15 bases between them. This CDR3 is CASSFGLEQSYEQYF. The DNA for the CDR3 is TGTGCCAGCAGTTTCGGTTTGGAACAGAGCTACGAGCAGTACTTC.

The V and J genes are TRBV9 and TRBJ2-3, with D possibly TRBD1 on 6 matching bases. The CDR3 is made up of 17 amino acids. Germline CDR1 is SGDLS and CDR2 is YYNGEE. V lost 0 bases and J 5 bases, leaving 19 bases between the germline ends. DNA for the CDR3: TGTGCCAGCAGCGTAGGAGAAGGGGGAACCGCTGGAGATACGCAGTATTTT. Its protein is CASSVGEGGTAGDTQYF.

The rearrangement links TRBV5-1 to TRBJ1-1; a possible D gene is TRBD1 (5 bases). V gave up 0 bases and J gave up 1 base, with 13 bases separating them. Germline V gene sequence: CDR1 SGHRS, CDR2 YFSETQ. This CDR3 spans 16 amino acids. The CDR3 loop reads CASSLDGAHWNTEAFF. CDR3 nucleotides: TGCGCCAGCAGCTTGGATGGGGCCCACTGGAACACTGAAGCTTTCTTT.

This rearrangement joins TRBV6-1 to TRBJ2-2, with D tentatively TRBD1 (5 bases). V dropped 2 bases and J dropped 6 bases, with 10 bases sitting between them. Germline V lookup: CDR1 MNHNS, CDR2 SASEGT. The CDR3 contains 14 residues. The chain's CDR3 is CASSEFLGAGELFF. CDR3 sequence (DNA): TGTGCCAGCAGTGAATTTCTAGGGGCCGGGGAGCTGTTTTTT.

This sequence joins TRBV6-5 and TRBJ1-5; no clear D gene. This CDR3 spans 15 amino acids. CDR1 and CDR2 from the germline V gene are MNHEY and SVGAGI. Trimming cost V 0 bases and J 2 bases, with 8 bases left between them. CDR3 DNA: TGTGCCAGCAGTTACTCGTCCGGGGGCAATCAGCCCCAGCATTTT. Translated, it gives CASSYSSGGNQPQHF.

This clone was seen a few times. This chain connects TRBV27 to TRBJ2-1, with 7 bases fitting TRBD2. J was trimmed by 1 base and V by 1 base; bases with no gene match: 1. CDR3 size: 15 residues. The germline gives CDR1 MNHEY, CDR2 SMNVEV (reference sequence). CDR3 sequence (DNA): TGTGCCAGCAGTTTATGGGGGGGGTCCTACAATGAGCAGTTCTTC. Translating gives CASSLWGGSYNEQFF.

The V call is TRBV7-3, the J call TRBJ2-2; 7 positions agree with TRBD1. This CDR3 contains 16 residues. Trimming removed 4 bases from V and 2 bases from J; junction bases left unmatched: 7. Germline values: CDR1 SGHTA, CDR2 FQGTGA. In nucleotides, the CDR3 is TGTGCCAGCAGCTGGCTACGGGACAGAAACACCGGGGAGCTGTTTTTT. Translating it yields CASSWLRDRNTGELFF. The full variable domain, its missing parts supplied by reference TRBV7-3 and TRBJ2-2, is GAGVSQTPSNKVTEKGKYVELRCDPISGHTALYWYRQSLGQGPEFLIYFQGTGAADDSGLPNDRFFAVRPEGSVSTLKIQRTERGDSAVYLCASSWLRDRNTGELFFGEGSRLTVL.

This clone was observed a single time. The V call is TRBV7-8, the J call TRBJ2-3; 10 bases line up with TRBD2. Germline V CDR1 and CDR2: SGHVS, FQNEAQ. Trimming took 5 bases from V and 4 from J; bases not matched to a gene: 15. This CDR3 contains 18 residues. CDR3: CASSDPGGLAGDADTQYF. The DNA of the CDR3 is TGTGCCAGCAGCGACCCAGGTGGGCTAGCGGGAGATGCAGATACGCAGTATTTT.

The chain employs TRBV27 and TRBJ2-1; 14 nucleotides align to TRBD2. The trim removed 3 bases at V and 8 bases at J, leaving 9 bases unmatched. The CDR3 has 17 residues. Per germline, CDR1 MNHEY and CDR2 SMNVEV (reference sequence). The CDR3 here is CASSFVGTSGSTDEQFF. DNA of the CDR3: TGTGCCAGCAGTTTCGTCGGGACTAGCGGGAGCACCGATGAGCAGTTCTTC.

J is TRBJ2-1 and V is TRBV27, with 8 bases aligning to TRBD1. Germline-derived CDR1 and CDR2 are MNHEY and SMNVEV (reference sequence). The J segment lost 8 bases and the V segment lost 3 bases, leaving 9 bases of the junction unmatched. This CDR3 is built from 15 residues. DNA for the CDR3: TGTGCCAGCAGTTTCGCAGGGGGCGCAGCCTATGAGCAGTTCTTC. Encoded protein: CASSFAGGAAYEQFF.